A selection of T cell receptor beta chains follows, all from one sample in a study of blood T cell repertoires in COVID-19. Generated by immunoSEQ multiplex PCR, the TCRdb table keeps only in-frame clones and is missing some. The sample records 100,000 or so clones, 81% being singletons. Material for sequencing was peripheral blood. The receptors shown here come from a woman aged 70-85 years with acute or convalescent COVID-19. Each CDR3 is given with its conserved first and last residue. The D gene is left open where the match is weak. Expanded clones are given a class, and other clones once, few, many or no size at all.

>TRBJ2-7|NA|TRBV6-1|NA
CASSEYLTGRSYEQYF
TGTGCCAGCAGTGAATATTTGACAGGACGATCCTACGAGCAGTACTTC
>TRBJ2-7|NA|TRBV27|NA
CASRRFSYEQYF
TGTGCCAGCAGACGGTTCTCCTACGAGCAGTACTTC
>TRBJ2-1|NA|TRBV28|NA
CASSLVESSYNEQFF
TGTGCCAGCAGTTTGGTGGAGAGCTCCTACAATGAGCAGTTCTTC
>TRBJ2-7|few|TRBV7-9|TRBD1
CASSQTPGTGIYEQYF
TGTGCCAGCAGCCAGACCCCCGGGACAGGGATTTACGAGCAGTACTTC
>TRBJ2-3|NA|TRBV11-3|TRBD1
CASSPGQGDTDTQYF
TGTGCCAGCAGCCCGGGACAGGGCGACACAGATACGCAGTATTTT
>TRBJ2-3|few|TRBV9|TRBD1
CASSVGLSGGTDTQYF
TGTGCCAGCAGCGTAGGTTTGTCAGGGGGCACGGATACGCAGTATTTT
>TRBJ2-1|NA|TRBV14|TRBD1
CASYRTGSYNEQFF
TGTGCCAGCTACAGGACAGGATCCTACAATGAGCAGTTCTTC
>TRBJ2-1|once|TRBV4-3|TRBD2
CASSQESPLSGGVNEQFF
TGCGCCAGCAGCCAAGAGTCACCTCTTAGCGGGGGGGTCAATGAGCAGTTCTTC
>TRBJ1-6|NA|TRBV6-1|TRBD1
CASSERRRGTGVSPLHF
TGTGCCAGCAGTGAACGGCGGAGGGGGACAGGGGTCTCACCCCTCCACTTT
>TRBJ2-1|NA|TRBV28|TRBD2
CASTEGLAMGEQFF
TGTGCCAGCACCGAGGGACTAGCGATGGGCGAGCAGTTCTTC
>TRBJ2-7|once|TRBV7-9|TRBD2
CASSAPGEGREQYF
TGTGCCAGCAGCGCCCCTGGGGAGGGTAGGGAGCAGTACTTC
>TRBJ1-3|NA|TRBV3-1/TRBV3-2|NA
CASSQGAGSSGNTIYF
TGTGCCAGCAGCCAAGGGGCAGGCAGCTCTGGAAACACCATATATTTT
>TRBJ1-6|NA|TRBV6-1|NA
CASSQGGGFRDRPLHF
TGTGCCAGCAGTCAAGGTGGGGGGTTCAGGGATCGGCCCCTCCACTTT
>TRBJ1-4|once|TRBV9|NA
CASSREEVTNEKLFF
TGTGCCAGCAGCAGGGAGGAGGTAACTAATGAAAAACTGTTTTTT
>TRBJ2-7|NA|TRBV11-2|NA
CASSLGHYEQYF
TGTGCCAGCAGCTTGGGACACTACGAGCAGTACTTC
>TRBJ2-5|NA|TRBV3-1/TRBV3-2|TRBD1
CASSYSGTGRETQYF
TGTGCCAGCTCGTACTCCGGGACAGGGAGAGAGACCCAGTACTTC
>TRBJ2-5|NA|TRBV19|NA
CASSIRGETQYF
TGTGCCAGTAGTATAAGGGGAGAGACCCAGTACTTC
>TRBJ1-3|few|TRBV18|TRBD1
CASSLGQGGPNTIYF
TGTGCCAGCTCACTCGGACAGGGAGGGCCAAACACCATATATTTT
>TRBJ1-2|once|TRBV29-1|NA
CSVVQGSYGYTF
TGCAGCGTTGTGCAGGGGAGTTATGGCTACACCTTC
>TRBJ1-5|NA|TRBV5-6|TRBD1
CASSRGGTGANQPQHF
TGTGCCAGCAGCCGGGGGGGGACAGGGGCCAATCAGCCCCAGCATTTT
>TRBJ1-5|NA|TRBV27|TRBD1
CASSHRTGRGNQPQHF
TGTGCCAGCAGCCATCGGACAGGGAGGGGCAATCAGCCCCAGCATTTT
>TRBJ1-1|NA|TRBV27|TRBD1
CASSPRTGDNTEAFF
TGTGCCAGCAGTCCCCGAACAGGGGACAACACTGAAGCTTTCTTT
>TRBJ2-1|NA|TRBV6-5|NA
CASSYPGGRDYEQFF
TGTGCCAGCAGTTACCCTGGAGGGCGGGATTATGAGCAGTTCTTC
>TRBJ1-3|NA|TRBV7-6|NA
CASSFPGDRSGNTIYF
TGTGCCAGCAGCTTTCCGGGAGACCGCTCTGGAAACACCATATATTTT
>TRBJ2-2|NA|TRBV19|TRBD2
CASSSWREGTGELFF
TGTGCCAGTAGTAGTTGGCGGGAGGGAACCGGGGAGCTGTTTTTT
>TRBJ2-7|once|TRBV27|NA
CASSSITSASAGYEQYF
TGTGCCAGCAGTTCTATAACCTCAGCTAGCGCGGGCTACGAGCAGTACTTC
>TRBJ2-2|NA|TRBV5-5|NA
CASSAYRGENTGELFF
TGTGCCAGCAGCGCGTACCGCGGGGAGAACACCGGGGAGCTGTTTTTT
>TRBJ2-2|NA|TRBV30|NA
CAWTRTNSNTGELFF
TGTGCCTGGACGAGGACTAACTCGAACACCGGGGAGCTGTTTTTT
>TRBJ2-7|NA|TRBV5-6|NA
CASSLSGVYEQYF
TGTGCCAGCAGCTTGTCAGGGGTCTACGAGCAGTACTTC
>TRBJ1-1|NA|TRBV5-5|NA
CASSLLAGGTEAFF
TGTGCCAGCAGCTTGTTAGCGGGGGGCACTGAAGCTTTCTTT
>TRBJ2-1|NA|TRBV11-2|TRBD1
CASSTGTGFNEQFF
TGTGCCAGCAGCACCGGGACAGGGTTCAATGAGCAGTTCTTC
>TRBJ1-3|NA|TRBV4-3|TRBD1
CASSQDPTGGTGNTIYF
TGCGCCAGCAGCCAAGACCCAACAGGGGGGACTGGAAACACCATATATTTT
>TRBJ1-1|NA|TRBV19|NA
CASSTHRAAEAFF
TGTGCCAGTAGTACCCACAGGGCGGCTGAAGCTTTCTTT
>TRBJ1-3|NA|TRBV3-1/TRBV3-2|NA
CASSQAGTFSGNTIYF
TGTGCCAGCAGCCAAGCCGGGACATTCTCTGGAAACACCATATATTTT
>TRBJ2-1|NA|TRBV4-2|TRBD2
CASSPNAGGGDEQFF
TGTGCCAGCAGCCCAAATGCGGGAGGGGGGGATGAGCAGTTCTTC
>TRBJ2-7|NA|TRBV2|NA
CASSDGLPLYEQYF
TGTGCCAGCAGTGATGGGCTACCCCTCTACGAGCAGTACTTC
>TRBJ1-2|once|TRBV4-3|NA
CASSQGRGATGYTF
TGCGCCAGCAGCCAAGGTCGGGGGGCCACTGGCTACACCTTC
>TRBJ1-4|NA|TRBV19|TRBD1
CASSIGRGGREKLFF
TGTGCCAGTAGTATTGGGAGAGGGGGCCGAGAAAAACTGTTTTTT
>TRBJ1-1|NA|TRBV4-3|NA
CASSQVWGGTEAFF
TGCGCCAGCAGCCAAGTTTGGGGGGGCACTGAAGCTTTCTTT
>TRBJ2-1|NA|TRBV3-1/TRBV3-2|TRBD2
CASSHPNSGVTNEQFF
TGTGCCAGCAGCCACCCTAATAGCGGGGTTACCAATGAGCAGTTCTTC
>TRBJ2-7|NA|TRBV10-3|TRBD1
CAIRGTGGHEQYF
TGTGCCATCAGGGGGACAGGGGGCCACGAGCAGTACTTC
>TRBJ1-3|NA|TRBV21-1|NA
CASKQGSSGNTIYF
TGTGCCAGCAAACAGGGATCTTCTGGAAACACCATATATTTT
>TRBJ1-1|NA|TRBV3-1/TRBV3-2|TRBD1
CASSQDFGPGQGNTEAFF
TGTGCCAGCAGCCAAGACTTCGGACCGGGACAGGGGAACACTGAAGCTTTCTTT
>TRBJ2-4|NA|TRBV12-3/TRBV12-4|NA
CASSLGQGNIQYF
TGTGCCAGCAGTTTAGGGCAGGGGAACATTCAGTACTTC
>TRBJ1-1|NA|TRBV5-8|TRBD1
CASSFQGAVEAFF
TGTGCCAGCAGCTTCCAGGGGGCAGTTGAAGCTTTCTTT
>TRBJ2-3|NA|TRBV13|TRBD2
CASSPRGSGVAASAQYF
TGTGCCAGCAGCCCCCGGGGGAGCGGGGTGGCGGCGTCGGCGCAGTATTTT
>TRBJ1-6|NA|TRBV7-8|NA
CASSQGQVESPLHF
TGTGCCAGCAGCCAGGGGCAGGTTGAATCACCCCTCCACTTT
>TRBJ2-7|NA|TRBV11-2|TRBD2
CASSPTGRRGAYEQYF
TGTGCCAGCAGTCCGACCGGGAGGCGGGGGGCCTACGAGCAGTACTTC
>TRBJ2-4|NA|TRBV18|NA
CASSPAQDRIQYF
TGTGCCAGCTCACCGGCTCAGGATCGCATTCAGTACTTC
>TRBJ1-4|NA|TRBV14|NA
CASSPRVGSTTNEKLFF
TGTGCCAGCAGCCCCCGGGTCGGGTCCACAACTAATGAAAAACTGTTTTTT
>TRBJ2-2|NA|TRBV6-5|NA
CASRQNTGELFF
TGTGCCAGCAGACAGAACACCGGGGAGCTGTTTTTT
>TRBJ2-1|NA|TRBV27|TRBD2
CASSASSGGYNEQFF
TGTGCCAGCAGTGCATCTAGCGGGGGTTACAATGAGCAGTTCTTC
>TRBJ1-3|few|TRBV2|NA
CASSELGARVTIYF
TGTGCCAGCAGTGAATTGGGGGCTCGTGTCACCATATATTTT
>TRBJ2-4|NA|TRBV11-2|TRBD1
CASSLVQTGPVAKNIQYF
TGTGCCAGCAGCTTAGTGCAGACAGGGCCAGTAGCCAAAAACATTCAGTACTTC
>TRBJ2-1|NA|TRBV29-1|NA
CSVGAAARYRTNEQFF
TGCAGCGTGGGGGCGGCGGCCCGGTACAGGACTAATGAGCAGTTCTTC
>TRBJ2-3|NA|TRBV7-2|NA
CASSLRRPRPGQDTQYF
TGTGCCAGCAGCCTCCGCCGCCCGCGCCCAGGCCAAGATACGCAGTATTTT
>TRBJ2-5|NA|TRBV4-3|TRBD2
CASSLGTSGDQETQYF
TGCGCCAGCAGCCTGGGGACTAGCGGGGACCAAGAGACCCAGTACTTC